These 22 T cell receptor beta chains share one sample of origin, sequenced in a study of T cell clonality in common variable immunodeficiency. Only in-frame clones appear in the TCRdb table, and some are missing; sequencing was by immunoSEQ multiplex PCR. The sample includes about 33,000 clones, none of them occurring once. Sequenced material: peripheral blood mononuclear cells. The receptors stem from a person between 18 and 75 years old in good health.

This clone was detected ten times or more. The sequence runs out 3 residues before the end of the CDR3; the remainder is reconstructed from the germline J gene. The chain carries TRBV5-1 and TRBJ1-2; D unresolved. Per germline, CDR1 SGHRS and CDR2 YFSETQ. The germline V and J ends were trimmed by 0 bases and 0 bases, with 6 bases remaining between them. The CDR3 runs 14 residues. CDR3 DNA (partial): TGCGCCAGCAGCTTGGCCGTAGCTAACTATGGC. Amino acid sequence: CASSLAVANYG. The whole CDR3 protein reads CASSLAVANYGYTF.

In its sample, this clone was seen a few times. The CDR3 end is not reached by the read, which stops 3 residues before it; the germline J gene fills it in. The rearrangement joins TRBV11-2 to TRBJ1-1; 8 bases line up with TRBD1. The germline CDR1 and CDR2 sequences are SGHAT and FQNNGV. This CDR3 contains 13 residues. The part of the CDR3 DNA that was read is TGTGCCAGCAGCCCTGACAGGGGAGCCGAA. This gives the protein CASSPDRGAE. The entire CDR3 protein reads CASSPDRGAEAFF.

The CDR3 protein is CAWSVQGAREKLFF. CDR3 bases read: TGTGCCTGGAGTGTCCAGGGGGCGCGTGAAAAA. The gene calls are TRBV30 and TRBJ1-4; 8 nucleotides agree with TRBD1. The DNA ends 3 residues before the CDR3 does, and the rest of the CDR3 is filled in from the germline J gene. CDR1 and CDR2 (germline): GTSNPN, SVGIG (reference sequence). With V trimmed by 0 bases and J by 7 bases, 4 bases remained unmatched. The CDR3 has 14 residues.

At least ten counts were recorded for this clone. Incomplete CDR3 DNA: TGTGCCTGGGCAGACAGCTCCTACGAG. Its protein product is CAWADSSYE. In full, the CDR3 reads CAWADSSYEQYF. The V call is TRBV30, the J call TRBJ2-7, with D possibly TRBD1 on 5 matching bases. The read halts 3 residues ahead of the CDR3 end, with the missing end drawn from the germline J gene. Germline lookup yields CDR1 GTSNPN and CDR2 SVGIG (reference sequence). CDR3 size: 12 residues. The germline V and J ends were trimmed by 5 bases and 0 bases, with 8 bases remaining between them.

This clone was seen ten or more times. The CDR3 extends 3 residues past the end of the read, so its final part is completed from the germline J gene. The chain carries TRBV18 and TRBJ2-3, with D unresolved. Trimming removed 3 bases from V and 2 bases from J, with 3 bases in between. Germline CDR1 and CDR2: KGHSH and LQKENI. This CDR3 has 12 residues. The part of the CDR3 DNA that was read is TGTGCCAGCTCACCGTACACAGATACG. Translating gives CASSPYTDT. The entire CDR3 reads CASSPYTDTQYF.

This clone has just a few counts. The read halts 3 residues ahead of the CDR3 end, with the missing end drawn from the germline J gene. The V gene is TRBV6-1, the J gene TRBJ1-4; D not certain. The CDR3 length is 13 residues. The germline CDR1 and CDR2 sequences are MNHNS and SASEGT. The CDR3 spells CASSEKKGSPLFF. The sequenced part of the CDR3 DNA is TGTGCCAGCAGTGAGAAAAAAGGTTCACCA.

As regards this clone: The sequenced fragment ends 3 residues before the CDR3 boundary, so the rest is inferred from the germline J gene. This rearrangement joins TRBV2 to TRBJ1-5; D may be TRBD1 (5 bases). The CDR3 covers 13 residues. Looked up from germline, CDR1 is SNHLY and CDR2 is FYNNEI. The V end lost 6 bases, the J end lost 7 bases, and 13 bases lay between the germline ends. The sequenced CDR3 bases are TGTGCCAGCAGGCAGGGCCCTTCGCAGCCC. Translation gives CASRQGPSQP. The whole CDR3 is CASRQGPSQPQHF.

This clone was picked up a small number of times. The read ends 3 residues early relative to the CDR3; the germline J gene fills the gap. The gene calls are TRBV19 and TRBJ1-1, with D uncertain. The V gene lost 7 bases and the J gene lost 1 base, with 16 bases spanning the gap. This CDR3 has 15 amino acids. Germline V lookup: CDR1 LNHDA, CDR2 SQIVND (reference sequence). The CDR3 bases that were read are TGTGCCAGTAAGGATGGCGGCGGCTCGAACACTGAA. Translated: CASKDGGGSNTE. The whole CDR3 sequence reads CASKDGGGSNTEAFF.

This clone was detected many times. This CDR3 is CASSSALASTNIQYF. Incomplete CDR3 DNA: TGTGCCAGCAGCTCTGCGTTAGCTTCGACAAACATT. The rearrangement links TRBV7-9 to TRBJ2-4, with D unresolved. The missing CDR3 end, 3 residues past where the read stops, is filled in from the germline J gene. V lost 4 bases and J lost 6, with 16 bases in between. There are 15 residues in the CDR3. Germline loops: CDR1 SEHNR, CDR2 FQNEAQ (reference sequence).

The sample holds many counts of this clone. The CDR3 end lies 3 residues beyond the end of the read and is filled in from the germline J gene. The V gene is TRBV5-1, the J gene TRBJ2-4; D might be TRBD1 (6 bases). Germline values: CDR1 SGHRS, CDR2 YFSETQ. The CDR3 loop spans 14 amino acids. Trimming removed 5 bases at V and 8 bases at J, with 17 bases between. CDR3 sequence: CASSVGTNLDIQYF. The DNA read from the CDR3 is TGCGCCAGCAGTGTCGGGACAAATTTGGACATT. The full variable domain, with the rest looked up from reference TRBV5-1 and TRBJ2-4, is KAGVTQTPRYLIKTRGQQVTLSCSPISGHRSVSWYQQTPGQGLQFLFEYFSETQRNKGNFPGRFSGRQFSNSRSEMNVSTLELGDSALYLCASSVGTNLDIQYFGAGTRLSVL.

This clone was seen many times. The DNA read from the CDR3 is TGCAGTGCTAGAGAGGGTAGCGGGTCTGTGCATGAG. Encoded protein: CSAREGSGSVHE. The entire CDR3 is CSAREGSGSVHEQFF. The V and J genes are TRBV20-1 and TRBJ2-1; 7 bases are a match to TRBD2. The read comes to an end 3 residues before the CDR3 does, leaving the germline J gene to fill in the end. The CDR3 runs to 15 residues. The V gene end was trimmed by 0 bases and the J gene end by 8 bases; junction bases not matched to a gene: 10. CDR1 DFQATT and CDR2 SNEGSKA come from the germline V gene (reference sequence).

The sample holds many counts of this clone. The sequence runs out 3 residues before the end of the CDR3; the remainder is reconstructed from the germline J gene. The chain carries TRBV30 and TRBJ2-3; possibly TRBD2 for D (6 bases). Germline V gene lookup returns CDR1 GTSNPN and CDR2 SVGIG (reference sequence). The CDR3 covers 14 residues. The V gene lost 0 bases and the J gene lost 6 bases, with 13 bases spanning the gap. This CDR3 reads CAWSVGGAVDTQYF. The DNA read from the CDR3 is TGTGCCTGGAGTGTAGGCGGGGCAGTTGATACG.

This clone was picked up many times. The missing CDR3 end, 3 residues past where the read stops, is filled in from the germline J gene. This chain connects TRBV30 to TRBJ2-1; TRBD2 matches 8 bases. The germline gives CDR1 GTSNPN, CDR2 SVGIG (reference sequence). The V and J ends lost 8 bases and 8 bases, in that order; junction bases with no gene match: 14. This CDR3 has 14 amino acids. CDR3 in amino acids: CAQRVAGGRYEQFF. The covered CDR3 bases are TGTGCCCAAAGAGTCGCGGGAGGCCGATATGAG.

This clone was seen many times. The CDR3 extends 3 residues past the end of the read, so its final part is completed from the germline J gene. The chain has TRBV7-6 and TRBJ2-1; 11 positions match TRBD2. V shed 5 bases and J 4 bases; nucleotides not matched to a gene: 10. This CDR3 is built from 17 residues. Germline lookup yields CDR1 SGHVS and CDR2 FNYEAQ. The CDR3 is CASSEGPGTSGYNEQFF. CDR3 bases read: TGTGCCAGCAGCGAAGGTCCTGGGACTAGCGGATACAATGAG.

This clone has a count of ten or more. The read terminates 3 residues before the CDR3 end, so the remaining end is supplied by the germline J gene. This rearrangement joins TRBV20-1 to TRBJ1-4; maybe TRBD1 (6 bases). V lost 4 bases and J 8 bases, leaving 11 bases between the germline ends. The CDR3 consists of 12 residues. From germline, CDR1 is DFQATT and CDR2 SNEGSKA (reference sequence). The CDR3 loop is CSATGAPEKLFF. The sequenced part of the CDR3 DNA is TGCAGTGCTACAGGGGCCCCGGAAAAA.

In this sample, this clone turned up a few times. Sequencing ends 3 residues short of the CDR3 end; the germline J gene provides the rest. The gene calls are TRBV11-2 and TRBJ2-5, with D possibly matching TRBD1 (5 bases). V lost 8 bases and J lost 2, with 18 bases in between. CDR1 is SGHAT, CDR2 FQNNGV, per germline. The CDR3 is made up of 15 amino acids. The covered CDR3 bases are TGTGCCAGCTCCTTGCACAGGTTCCCTCAAGAGACC. It codes for CASSLHRFPQET. The CDR3, in full, reads CASSLHRFPQETQYF.

This clone has ten or more counts. The read ends 3 residues early relative to the CDR3; the germline J gene fills the gap. V usage is TRBV7-3 and J usage is TRBJ2-3; D remains ambiguous. The V end was cut by 1 base, the J end by 2 bases, with 7 bases between. Germline CDR1 is SGHTA and CDR2 is FQGTGA. The CDR3 sequence is 14 residues long. The part of the CDR3 DNA that was read is TGTGCCAGCAGCTTAAGGGCGACCACAGATACG. Translation: CASSLRATTDT. The CDR3, in full, reads CASSLRATTDTQYF.

There are many counts of this clone. The sequence runs out 3 residues before the end of the CDR3; the remainder is reconstructed from the germline J gene. This chain uses TRBV11-3 with TRBJ2-2, with a possible D match to TRBD1 (5 bases). Looked up from germline, CDR1 is SGHNT and CDR2 is YENEEA. The CDR3 totals 15 residues. The covered CDR3 bases are TGTGCCAGCAGCACGACGGCAGGGTTAGATGAAAAG. As protein: CASSTTAGLDEK. The CDR3, in full, reads CASSTTAGLDEKLFF.

This clone has just a few counts. This may arise from a read error, as a much more abundant clone is one base away. The read gets to within 3 residues of the CDR3 end, and the germline J gene fills in the rest. This sample also contains other DNA sequences that code for the same CDR3. The rearrangement links TRBV11-3 to TRBJ1-3; weak D call: TRBD1 (5 bases). The CDR3 runs 15 residues. Germline V gives CDR1 SGHNT, CDR2 YENEEA. The CDR3 DNA, read in part, is TGTGCCAGCAGCCCCCGGCCGACAGTAGGAAACACG. This gives the protein CASSPRPTVGNT. From start to end, the CDR3 is CASSPRPTVGNTIYF.

About this clone: The read falls 3 residues short of the CDR3 end, and the missing part is taken from the germline J gene. Other DNA variants within this sample encode the same CDR3. The chain uses TRBV30 and TRBJ1-3; 7 bases map to TRBD1. V lost 4 bases, J lost 8 bases, and 17 bases stayed unmatched. The CDR3 covers 16 residues. Germline V CDR1 and CDR2: GTSNPN, SVGIG (reference sequence). The part of the CDR3 DNA that was read is TGTGCCTGGAAAAAGACCACAGGGGAACTCCTACACACC. This translates into CAWKKTTGELLHT. The entire CDR3 sequence reads CAWKKTTGELLHTIYF.

This clone was observed at least ten times. The read comes to an end 3 residues before the CDR3 does, leaving the germline J gene to fill in the end. The chain uses TRBV14 and TRBJ2-1, with 10 bases matching TRBD2. CDR3 length equals 15 residues. The ends lost 2 bases at V and 6 bases at J; junction bases unmatched: 4. Per germline, CDR1 SGHDN and CDR2 FVKESK. Incomplete CDR3 DNA: TGTGCCAGCAGCCAATGGACTAGCGGCGTCAATGAG. Protein sequence: CASSQWTSGVNE. Given in full, the CDR3 is CASSQWTSGVNEQFF.

This clone has a count of ten or more. The sequenced fragment ends 3 residues before the CDR3 boundary, so the rest is inferred from the germline J gene. The chain recombines TRBV7-2 with TRBJ1-1; D not certain. The CDR3 is made up of 14 amino acids. CDR1 is SGHTA, CDR2 FQGNSA, per germline. The ends were cut back, 2 bases at V and 0 bases at J, with 7 bases in the middle. CDR3 bases read: TGTGCCAGCAGCTTATCCGGGGTGAACACTGAA. Protein sequence: CASSLSGVNTE. In full, the CDR3 reads CASSLSGVNTEAFF. The full variable domain, rest sourced from reference TRBV7-2 and TRBJ1-1, is GAGVSQSPSNKVTEKGKDVELRCDPISGHTALYWYRQSLGQGLEFLIYFQGNSAPDKSGLPSDRFSAERTGGSVSTLTIQRTQQEDSAVYLCASSLSGVNTEAFFGQGTRLTVV.